This T cell receptor (beta chain) was found in a study of response to subunit inactivated influenza vaccine. TCRdb passed the RT-PCR reads through MiXCR, listing each CDR3 protein once. This table holds about 160,000 distinct CDR3 sequences, about 10% found once. The germline gives CDR1 DFQATT, CDR2 SNEGSKA (reference sequence). V lost 0 bases, J lost 2 bases, and 7 bases stayed unmatched. The CDR3 runs to 16 residues. The genes are TRBV20-1 and TRBJ2-7, with 10 nucleotides matching TRBD2. The sequenced sample was CD8+ T cells sorted from PBMCs, obtained 23 to 25 months after vaccination. This clonotype originated in a man in his fifties or sixties who received an inactivated influenza vaccine. This CDR3 reads CSARDLAGVGPYEQYF. CDR3 sequence (DNA): TGCAGTGCTAGAGATCTAGCGGGGGTTGGTCCCTACGAGCAGTACTTC.